These T cell receptor beta chains were read from a single sample in a study of blood T cell repertoires in COVID-19. Repertoires were generated with immunoSEQ multiplex PCR, while TCRdb's copy carries only in-frame clones and drops some. The table lists more than 300,000 clones, around 92% of them singletons. Material: peripheral blood. All receptors come from a man aged 18 to 30 who had recovered from COVID-19. The conserved cysteine and the conserved F or W are not part of the CDR3 here.

v_call: TRBV12-3/TRBV12-4
j_call: TRBJ2-1
cdr3_length: 11
cdr3_aa: ASRGLIYNEQF

v_call: TRBV6-5
j_call: TRBJ1-2
cdr3_length: 12
cdr3_aa: ASSTDGYNYGYT

v_call: TRBV7-2
j_call: TRBJ2-7
cdr3_length: 11
cdr3_aa: ASSFLSGGEQY

v_call: TRBV9
j_call: TRBJ2-5
cdr3_length: 13
cdr3_aa: ASSVGVAGGETQY

v_call: TRBV24-1
j_call: TRBJ2-1
cdr3_length: 13
cdr3_aa: ATSDHHGGVNEQF

v_call: TRBV9
j_call: TRBJ2-5
cdr3_length: 13
cdr3_aa: ASSGGNGGQETQY

v_call: TRBV3-1/TRBV3-2
j_call: TRBJ2-2
cdr3_length: 13
cdr3_aa: ASSVGTDYTGELF

v_call: TRBV29-1
j_call: TRBJ2-1
cdr3_length: 10
cdr3_aa: SVEYRYNEQF

v_call: TRBV18
j_call: TRBJ2-6
cdr3_length: 18
cdr3_aa: ASSPFGFATVDSGANVLT

v_call: TRBV27
j_call: TRBJ1-4
cdr3_length: 12
cdr3_aa: ASSYGQVNEKLF

v_call: TRBV4-3
j_call: TRBJ2-1
cdr3_length: 13
cdr3_aa: ASSQDFGQLNEQF

v_call: TRBV10-3
j_call: TRBJ1-5
cdr3_length: 12
cdr3_aa: AISGGSLGQPQH

v_call: TRBV3-1/TRBV3-2
j_call: TRBJ2-5
cdr3_length: 13
cdr3_aa: ASSPGTSGGETQY

v_call: TRBV4-2
j_call: TRBJ1-1
cdr3_length: 15
cdr3_aa: ASSQEAQGTMNTEAF

v_call: TRBV5-1
j_call: TRBJ2-1
cdr3_length: 11
cdr3_aa: ASSDWGDNEQF